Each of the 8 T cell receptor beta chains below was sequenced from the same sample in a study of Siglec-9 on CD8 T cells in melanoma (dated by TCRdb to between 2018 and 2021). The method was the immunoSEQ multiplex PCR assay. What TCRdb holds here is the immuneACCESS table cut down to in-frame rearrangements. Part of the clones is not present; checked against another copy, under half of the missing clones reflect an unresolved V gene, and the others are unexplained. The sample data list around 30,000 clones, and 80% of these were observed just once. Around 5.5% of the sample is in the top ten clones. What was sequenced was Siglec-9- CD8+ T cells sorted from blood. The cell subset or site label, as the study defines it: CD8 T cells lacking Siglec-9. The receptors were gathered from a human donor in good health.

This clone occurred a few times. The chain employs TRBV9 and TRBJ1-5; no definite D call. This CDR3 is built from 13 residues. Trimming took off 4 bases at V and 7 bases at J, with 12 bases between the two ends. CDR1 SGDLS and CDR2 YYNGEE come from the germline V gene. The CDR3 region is CASSYGEAQPQHF. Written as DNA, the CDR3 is TGTGCCAGCAGCTATGGCGAAGCGCAGCCCCAGCATTTT.

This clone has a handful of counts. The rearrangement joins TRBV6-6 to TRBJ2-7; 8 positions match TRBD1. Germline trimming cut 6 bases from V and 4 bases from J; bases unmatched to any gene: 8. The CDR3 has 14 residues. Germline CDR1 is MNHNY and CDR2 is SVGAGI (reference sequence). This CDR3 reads CASRTTGVPYEQYF. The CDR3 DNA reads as TGTGCCAGCAGGACGACAGGGGTACCGTACGAGCAGTACTTC.

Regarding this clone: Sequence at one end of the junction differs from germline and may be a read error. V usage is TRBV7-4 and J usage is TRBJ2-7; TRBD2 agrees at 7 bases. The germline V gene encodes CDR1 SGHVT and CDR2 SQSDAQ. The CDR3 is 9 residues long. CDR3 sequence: CARGLMLPF. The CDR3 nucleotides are TGTGCCAGGGGACTAATGCTACCCTTC.

The CDR3 region is CASSLSLQFAQGSYGYTF. Here the CDR3 DNA reads TGTGCCAGCAGTTTATCCCTCCAATTCGCCCAGGGGAGCTATGGCTACACCTTC. The chain combines TRBV28 with TRBJ1-2, with D perhaps TRBD1 (6 bases). The germline gives CDR1 MDHEN, CDR2 SYDVKM. This CDR3 contains 18 residues. V lost 1 base and J 4 bases, leaving 22 bases between the germline ends.

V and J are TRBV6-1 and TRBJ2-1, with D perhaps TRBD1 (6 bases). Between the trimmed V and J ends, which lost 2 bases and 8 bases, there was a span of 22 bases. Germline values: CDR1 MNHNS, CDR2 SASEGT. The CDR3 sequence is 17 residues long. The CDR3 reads CASSELSWQGIGDEQFF. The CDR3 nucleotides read TGTGCCAGCAGTGAATTATCTTGGCAGGGGATTGGCGATGAGCAGTTCTTC.

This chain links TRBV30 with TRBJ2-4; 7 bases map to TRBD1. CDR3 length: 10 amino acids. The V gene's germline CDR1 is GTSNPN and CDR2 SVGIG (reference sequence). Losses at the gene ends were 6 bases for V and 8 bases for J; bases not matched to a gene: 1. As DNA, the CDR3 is TGTGCCTGTACAGGGGACATTCAGTACTTC. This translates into CACTGDIQYF. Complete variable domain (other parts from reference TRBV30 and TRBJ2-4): SQTIHQWPATLVQPVGSPLSLECTVEGTSNPNLYWYRQAAGRGLQLLFYSVGIGQISSEVPQNLSASRPQDRQFILSSKKLLLSDSGFYLCACTGDIQYFGAGTRLSVL.

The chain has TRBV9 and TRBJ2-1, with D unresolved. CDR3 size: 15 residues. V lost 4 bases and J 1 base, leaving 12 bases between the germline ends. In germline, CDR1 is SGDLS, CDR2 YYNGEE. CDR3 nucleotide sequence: TGTGCCAGCAGCACACTCAGCCAATCCTACAATGAGCAGTTCTTC. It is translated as CASSTLSQSYNEQFF.

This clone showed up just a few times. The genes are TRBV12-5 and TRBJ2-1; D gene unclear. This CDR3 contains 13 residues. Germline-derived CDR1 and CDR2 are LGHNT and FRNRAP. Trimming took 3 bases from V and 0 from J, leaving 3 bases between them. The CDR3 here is CASGLASYNEQFF. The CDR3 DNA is TGTGCTAGTGGTTTAGCCTCCTACAATGAGCAGTTCTTC.